This passage covers 15 T cell receptor beta chains from one sample sequenced in a study of control samples from healthy donors and cancer patients. The protocol was immunoSEQ multiplex PCR, while the TCRdb copy is restricted to in-frame clones and leaves out a portion. Of over 100,000 clones listed, 75% to 95% are singletons. The sample taken for sequencing was blood. The receptors come from a man between 40 and 49 years old in good health.

This clone was seen only a few times. This chain links TRBV30 with TRBJ1-6; TRBD1 might be the D (6 bases). V dropped 6 bases and J dropped 5 bases, with 11 bases sitting between them. The CDR3 runs to 13 residues. CDR1 is GTSNPN and CDR2 is SVGIG in the germline V gene (reference sequence). CDR3 loop: CACGDINNSPLHF. CDR3 nucleotide sequence: TGTGCCTGCGGGGACATCAATAATTCACCCCTCCACTTT.

The V and J genes are TRBV7-6 and TRBJ2-2, with 13 bases lining up with TRBD2. Trimming cost V 1 base and J 5 bases; bases outside gene matches: 7. The CDR3 contains 18 residues. Germline V gives CDR1 SGHVS, CDR2 FNYEAQ. The CDR3 DNA follows: TGTGCCAGCAGCTTAGTTGCACTAGCGGGGGGGAGAACCGGGGAGCTGTTTTTT. Translating it yields CASSLVALAGGRTGELFF.

The V gene is TRBV4-2, the J gene TRBJ1-1; perhaps TRBD1 as D (5 bases). CDR3 length: 16 amino acids. The germline gives CDR1 LGHNA, CDR2 YNFKEQ. Trimming cost V 1 base and J 4 bases, with 16 bases left between them. CDR3: CASSQVVWGWGTEAFF. CDR3 bases: TGTGCCAGCAGCCAAGTGGTGTGGGGGTGGGGCACTGAAGCTTTCTTT.

This clone was seen only once. The rearrangement joins TRBV6-2 or TRBV6-3 to TRBJ2-3; D may match TRBD1 or TRBD2 (5 bases each). V was trimmed by 6 bases and J by 2 bases, leaving 18 bases between them. Germline V gene sequence: CDR1 MNHEY, CDR2 SVGEGT. CDR3 length: 16 residues. CDR3 sequence (DNA): TGTGCCAGCAGCCAGGGACCCCGGGTCCTCACAGATACGCAGTATTTT. This encodes CASSQGPRVLTDTQYF.

This clone was seen just once. The rearrangement uses TRBV7-2 and TRBJ2-5, with unresolved D. Between the trimmed V and J ends, which lost 5 bases and 6 bases, there was a span of 22 bases. This CDR3 has 16 residues. Germline V gene data show CDR1 as SGHTA and CDR2 as FQGNSA. CDR3 region: CASSLYVSGAGKTQYF. DNA for the CDR3: TGTGCCAGCAGCCTGTATGTATCTGGCGCTGGAAAGACCCAGTACTTC.

This chain uses TRBV15 with TRBJ2-1; maybe TRBD2 (6 bases). Germline CDR1 LNHNV, CDR2 YYDKDF (reference sequence). The CDR3 extends over 15 amino acids. V was trimmed by 8 bases and J by 0 bases, leaving 14 bases between them. This CDR3 reads CATQGTGSSYNEQFF. CDR3 coding DNA: TGTGCCACCCAAGGGACTGGCAGCTCCTACAATGAGCAGTTCTTC.

This clone has just one count. The gene calls are TRBV6-5 and TRBJ2-1, with a tentative D call TRBD1 (5 bases). V was clipped by 6 bases and J by 7 bases, with 13 bases between them. The germline V gene encodes CDR1 MNHEY and CDR2 SVGAGI. The length of the CDR3 is 13 residues. This chain's CDR3 is CASSRQGWNEQFF. CDR3 in DNA: TGTGCCAGCAGCCGCCAGGGTTGGAATGAGCAGTTCTTC.

The rearrangement uses TRBV1 and TRBJ2-2; TRBD1 is the table's D call and was not checked against the DNA. TRBV1 is flagged as a pseudogene. This CDR3 has 18 residues. The CDR3 region has the DNA TGCACCAGCCCACCGGGACAGGGGTCTTGTATGGTGGCCGGGGAGCTGTTTTTT. Protein product: CTSPPGQGSCMVAGELFF.

V is TRBV7-3 and J is TRBJ2-2, with D perhaps given as TRBD1 or TRBD2 (6 bases each). This CDR3 region has 14 residues. Germline V lookup: CDR1 SGHTA, CDR2 FQGTGA. Trimming cost V 3 bases and J 6 bases, with 11 bases left between them. CDR3 DNA: TGTGCCAGCAGCTTCCGAGGGGGGCCCGGGGAGCTGTTTTTT. Its protein product is CASSFRGGPGELFF.

The chain carries TRBV10-1 and TRBJ2-3, with D perhaps being TRBD1 or TRBD2 (5 bases each). The V and J ends lost 2 bases and 6 bases respectively, with 18 bases between them. The length of the CDR3 is 16 residues. In germline, CDR1 is WNHNN, CDR2 SYGVQD (reference sequence). This CDR3 reads CASSETEVGARDTQYF. The CDR3 DNA is TGCGCCAGCAGTGAGACAGAAGTCGGGGCCCGGGATACGCAGTATTTT.

This clone occurred a few times. V usage is TRBV11-2 and J usage is TRBJ1-3; D unresolved. This CDR3 comprises 11 residues. Germline CDR1 SGHAT, CDR2 FQNNGV. The V gene lost 5 bases and the J gene lost 9 bases, with 8 bases spanning the gap. The CDR3 protein is CASSPGRTIYF. CDR3 sequence (DNA): TGTGCCAGCAGCCCCGGGCGCACCATATATTTT.

The chain employs TRBV30 and TRBJ2-2, with D uncertain. V shed 4 bases and J shed 4 bases, with 13 bases lying between them. Looked up from germline, CDR1 is GTSNPN and CDR2 is SVGIG (reference sequence). The CDR3 has 14 amino acids. CDR3: CAWNSHGPTGELFF. The CDR3 coding sequence is TGTGCCTGGAACTCACACGGGCCCACCGGGGAGCTGTTTTTT.

The chain has TRBV25-1 and TRBJ1-4; D remains unclear. Per germline, CDR1 MGHDK and CDR2 SYGVNS. Trimming pared 6 bases from V and 0 bases from J, leaving 11 bases between. The CDR3 loop spans 15 amino acids. DNA of the CDR3: TGTGCCAGCAGCGTAAACAGTGCAACTAATGAAAAACTGTTTTTT. Amino acid sequence: CASSVNSATNEKLFF.

The chain couples TRBV29-1 to TRBJ2-7, with D possibly matching TRBD2 (5 bases). Trimming left V 6 bases short and J 5 bases short, with 11 bases between. CDR3 length: 11 residues. Germline CDR1 and CDR2: SQVTM and ANQGSEA. The CDR3 DNA sequence: TGCAGCGTAGGAGGTACCCACGAGCAGTACTTC. Its protein product is CSVGGTHEQYF.

V and J are TRBV18 and TRBJ2-7; a possible D gene is TRBD2 (5 bases). V dropped 3 bases and J dropped 7 bases, with 13 bases sitting between them. Germline loops: CDR1 KGHSH, CDR2 LQKENI. The CDR3 is 13 amino acids. The CDR3 coding sequence is TGTGCCAGCTCACCGTCTGATGGCGGGGAGCAGTACTTC. It specifies CASSPSDGGEQYF.